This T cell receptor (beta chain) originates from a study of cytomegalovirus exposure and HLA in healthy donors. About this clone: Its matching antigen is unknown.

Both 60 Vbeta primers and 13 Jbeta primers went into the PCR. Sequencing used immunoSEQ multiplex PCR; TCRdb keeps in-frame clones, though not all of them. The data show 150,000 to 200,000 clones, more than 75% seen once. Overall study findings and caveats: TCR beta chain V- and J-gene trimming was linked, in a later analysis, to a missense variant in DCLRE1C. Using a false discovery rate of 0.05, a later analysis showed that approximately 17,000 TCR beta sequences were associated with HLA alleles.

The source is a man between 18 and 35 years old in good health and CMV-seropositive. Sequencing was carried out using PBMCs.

The CDR3 loop reads CASREAGQPSIQYF. The CDR3 coding sequence is TGTGCCAGCAGAGAGGCGGGGCAGCCGAGCATTCAGTACTTC. The chain is built from TRBV27 and TRBJ2-4, with D possibly TRBD2 on 6 matching bases. Between the trimmed V and J ends, which lost 6 bases and 9 bases, there was a span of 18 bases. Germline CDR1 MNHEY, CDR2 SMNVEV (reference sequence). This CDR3 is 14 amino acids long.